Presented here are 10 T cell receptor beta chains from one specimen sequenced in a study of T cells after posttransplantation cyclophosphamide. Profiled with immunoSEQ multiplex PCR; TCRdb holds only in-frame clones, not every one. The sample includes about 52,000 clones, roughly 94% of them seen just once. The material sequenced was PBMCs. The source is a woman in her 30s in good health and a related stem cell transplant donor.

This chain connects TRBV29-1 to TRBJ2-7, with 7 bases matching TRBD1. Germline CDR1 and CDR2: SQVTM and ANQGSEA. After removal of 4 bases from V and 0 bases from J, the junction contained 3 bases not matched to a gene. The CDR3 length is 13 residues. The CDR3 DNA follows: TGCAGCGTTGGACACAGGGGCTCCTACGAGCAGTACTTC. It yields the protein CSVGHRGSYEQYF.

The CDR3 DNA sequence: TGTGCCAGCAGTTCAGGCAATCAGCCCCAGCATTTT. Its protein product is CASSSGNQPQHF. The chain uses TRBV27 and TRBJ1-5, with D unclear. Trimming pared 4 bases from V and 2 bases from J, leaving 3 bases between. Germline V gene sequence: CDR1 MNHEY, CDR2 SMNVEV (reference sequence). The CDR3 totals 12 residues.

The V gene is TRBV18, the J gene TRBJ2-7; D is perhaps TRBD2 (6 bases). The CDR3 spans 14 residues. V was trimmed by 1 base and J by 0 bases, leaving 7 bases between them. Germline CDR1 reads KGHSH; CDR2 reads LQKENI. CDR3 nucleotide sequence: TGTGCCAGCTCACCACGGAGGGACTCCTACGAGCAGTACTTC. The encoded protein is CASSPRRDSYEQYF.

V and J are TRBV29-1 and TRBJ1-4, with no clear D. Germline CDR1 is SQVTM and CDR2 is ANQGSEA. Trimming stripped 1 base from V and 7 bases from J, with 13 bases between. The CDR3 has 14 residues. CDR3 sequence: CSVEAGSPGEKLFF. For the CDR3, the DNA is TGCAGCGTTGAAGCTGGGTCTCCGGGTGAAAAACTGTTTTTT.

The genes are TRBV13 and TRBJ1-1; D remains unclear. With 0 bases removed from V and 0 bases from J, the gap between germline ends came to 8 bases. Germline V lookup: CDR1 PRHDT, CDR2 FYEKMQ (reference sequence). The CDR3 consists of 15 residues. CDR3 in DNA: TGTGCCAGCAGCTTAGGCGGGAGAATGAACACTGAAGCTTTCTTT. Amino acid sequence: CASSLGGRMNTEAFF.

This chain connects TRBV7-8 to TRBJ1-5; no firm D call. V lost 8 bases and J lost 5, with 10 bases in between. Per germline, CDR1 SGHVS and CDR2 FQNEAQ. This CDR3 has 12 amino acids. The chain's CDR3 is CASCGRDQPQHF. CDR3 bases: TGTGCCAGCTGCGGCAGAGATCAGCCCCAGCATTTT.

The chain has TRBV9 and TRBJ1-1; 8 nucleotides agree with TRBD1. This CDR3 region has 15 residues. J gave up 4 bases and V 0 bases, and 5 bases lay outside the gene matches. Germline V lookup: CDR1 SGDLS, CDR2 YYNGEE. CDR3 in amino acids: CASSVGGTGSTEAFF. The CDR3 nucleotides are TGTGCCAGCAGCGTAGGGGGGACAGGCTCCACTGAAGCTTTCTTT.

The chain combines TRBV7-2 with TRBJ1-1; D is uncertain. There are 14 residues in the CDR3. The germline V gene encodes CDR1 SGHTA and CDR2 FQGNSA. The V end lost 6 bases, the J end lost 1 base, and 12 bases lay between the germline ends. DNA of the CDR3: TGTGCCAGCAGTGTTACAGATAAGAACACTGAAGCTTTCTTT. Protein product: CASSVTDKNTEAFF.

V usage is TRBV4-1 and J usage is TRBJ1-5; unclear D gene. V was shortened by 1 base and J by 0 bases, with 7 bases between the two germline ends. Germline V CDR1 and CDR2: MGHRA, YSYEKL. This CDR3 has 15 amino acids. The CDR3 nucleotides read TGCGCCAGCAGCCAAGCAGAAAATAGCAATCAGCCCCAGCATTTT. Translated: CASSQAENSNQPQHF.

The V gene is TRBV7-2, the J gene TRBJ1-6, with D tentatively TRBD1 (6 bases). The CDR3 runs 15 residues. The V end was cut by 1 base, the J end by 10 bases, with 14 bases between. Germline V gene data show CDR1 as SGHTA and CDR2 as FQGNSA. The CDR3 spells CASSLVQGRWSPLHF. As DNA, the CDR3 is TGTGCCAGCAGCTTAGTACAGGGTCGGTGGTCACCCCTCCACTTT.